Below, 24 T cell receptor beta chains from the same sample are listed, as sequenced in a study of cytomegalovirus exposure and HLA in healthy donors. 60 Vbeta and 13 Jbeta primers were used in PCR. Generated by immunoSEQ multiplex PCR, the TCRdb table keeps only in-frame clones and is missing some. The sample yields some 130,000 clones, 55% to 75% seen once. Sequencing was performed on PBMCs. All receptors come from a man aged 25 to 45 in good health and CMV-seropositive.

This clone appeared a few times. This chain uses TRBV28 with TRBJ2-7; 11 nucleotides match TRBD2. Germline trimming cut 6 bases from V and 2 bases from J; bases unmatched to any gene: 3. CDR3 length equals 14 residues. Germline assignment: CDR1 MDHEN and CDR2 SYDVKM. CDR3 sequence (DNA): TGTGCCAGCAGCTCGGGACTAGCGGCCTACGAGCAGTACTTC. Amino acids: CASSSGLAAYEQYF. The entire variable domain, with the rest obtained from reference TRBV28 and TRBJ2-7, is as follows: DVKVTQSSRYLVKRTGEKVFLECVQDMDHENMFWYRQDPGLGLRLIYFSYDVKMKEKGDIPEGYSVSREKKERFSLILESASTNQTSMYLCASSSGLAAYEQYFGPGTRLTVT.

Only one count was recorded for this clone. The chain recombines TRBV28 with TRBJ1-5; D is uncertain. CDR3 size: 11 residues. Germline CDR1 and CDR2: MDHEN and SYDVKM. V gave up 3 bases and J gave up 10 bases, with 7 bases separating them. As DNA, the CDR3 is TGTGCCAGCAGTTTCCGGGGTCCCCAGCATTTT. This codes for CASSFRGPQHF.

This clone has more than one count but fewer than ten. The CDR3 nucleotides are TGTGCCATCAGTGCGGGACTAGCGGAAATAGGTAGTGAGCAGTTCTTC. It specifies CAISAGLAEIGSEQFF. The chain couples TRBV10-3 to TRBJ2-1; 11 positions match TRBD2. Trimming took 4 bases from V and 9 from J; bases not matched to a gene: 11. Germline values: CDR1 ENHRY, CDR2 SYGVKD. This CDR3 has 16 amino acids.

The V call is TRBV6-4, the J call TRBJ2-1; D might be TRBD2 (5 bases). This CDR3 contains 15 residues. The V gene lost 2 bases and the J gene lost 4 bases, with 12 bases spanning the gap. The V gene's germline CDR1 is MRHNA and CDR2 SNTAGT. CDR3 sequence: CASSDRGGAYNEQFF. CDR3 DNA sequence: TGTGCCAGCAGTGACCGCGGAGGAGCGTACAATGAGCAGTTCTTC.

The V gene is TRBV7-9, the J gene TRBJ2-1; weak D call: TRBD2 (5 bases). CDR3 size: 14 residues. V gave up 8 bases and J gave up 3 bases, with 14 bases separating them. Germline loops: CDR1 SEHNR, CDR2 FQNEAQ (reference sequence). The CDR3 DNA sequence: TGTGCCAGCCTAGGGAGCGAATACTACAATGAGCAGTTCTTC. As protein: CASLGSEYYNEQFF. The variable domain in full, completed from reference TRBV7-9 and TRBJ2-1, reads DTGVSQNPRHKITKRGQNVTFRCDPISEHNRLYWYRQTLGQGPEFLTYFQNEAQLEKSRLLSDRFSAERPKGSFSTLEIQRTEQGDSAMYLCASLGSEYYNEQFFGPGTRLTVL.

The chain recombines TRBV7-7 with TRBJ2-5; D might be TRBD2 (7 bases). CDR1 is SSHAT, CDR2 FNYEAQ, per germline (reference sequence). The CDR3 is made up of 13 amino acids. The CDR3 here is CAGGGTHGKTQYF. CDR3 nucleotides: TGTGCTGGGGGAGGGACACACGGCAAGACCCAGTACTTC. Full variable domain (outside the CDR3, taken from reference TRBV7-7 and TRBJ2-5): GAGVSQSPRYKVTKRGQDVTLRCDPISSHATLYWYQQALGQGPEFLTYFNYEAQPDKSGLPSDRFSAERPEGSISTLTIQRTEQRDSAMYRCAGGGTHGKTQYFGPGTRLLVL.

This clone has only one observation. The chain joins TRBV5-4 to TRBJ1-1, with a weak D call TRBD1 (6 bases). Germline-derived CDR1 and CDR2 are SGHNT and YYREEE (reference sequence). Trimming left V 3 bases short and J 1 base short, with 13 bases between. The CDR3 runs 15 residues. The CDR3 DNA reads TGTGCCAGCAGCTCCAAACTACAGGGGAACACTGAAGCTTTCTTT. Its protein is CASSSKLQGNTEAFF. Filled out from reference TRBV5-4 and TRBJ1-1, the complete variable domain reads ETGVTQSPTHLIKTRGQQVTLRCSSQSGHNTVSWYQQALGQGPQFIFQYYREEENGRGNFPPRFSGLQFPNYSSELNVNALELDDSALYLCASSSKLQGNTEAFFGQGTRLTVV.

The chain is built from TRBV7-9 and TRBJ1-2; TRBD1 might be the D (5 bases). The CDR3 extends over 14 amino acids. Trimming stripped 1 base from V and 1 base from J, with 7 bases between. In germline, CDR1 is SEHNR, CDR2 FQNEAQ (reference sequence). For the CDR3, the DNA is TGTGCCAGCAGCTTAGGCGACAGTAACTATGGCTACACCTTC. Protein: CASSLGDSNYGYTF.

The chain combines TRBV18 with TRBJ1-2; 10 bases line up with TRBD1. With 5 bases clipped from V and 4 bases from J, the junction kept 4 bases outside the gene matches. The CDR3 runs 14 residues. Germline-derived CDR1 and CDR2 are KGHSH and LQKENI. Written as DNA, the CDR3 is TGTGCCAGCTCAACGGACAGGGGGGGCTATGGCTACACCTTC. Translating it yields CASSTDRGGYGYTF.

A few counts support this clone. CDR3 DNA sequence: TGCGCCAGCAGCCCCTTAGGAGGGGCAGAAGGCTACACCTTC. The encoded protein is CASSPLGGAEGYTF. This chain links TRBV5-1 with TRBJ1-2; possible D gene TRBD1, 5 bases. The length of the CDR3 is 14 residues. CDR1 and CDR2 (germline): SGHRS, YFSETQ. V lost 4 bases to trimming and J lost 8 bases, with 18 bases between them. The variable domain in full, completed from reference TRBV5-1 and TRBJ1-2, reads KAGVTQTPRYLIKTRGQQVTLSCSPISGHRSVSWYQQTPGQGLQFLFEYFSETQRNKGNFPGRFSGRQFSNSRSEMNVSTLELGDSALYLCASSPLGGAEGYTFGSGTRLTVV.

This clone was seen a handful of times. V and J are TRBV6-5 and TRBJ2-1; D is perhaps TRBD1 (5 bases). Germline V gene sequence: CDR1 MNHEY, CDR2 SVGAGI. V was trimmed by 0 bases and J by 5 bases, leaving 14 bases between them. The CDR3 has 16 residues. This chain's CDR3 is CASSYSWPGMHNEQFF. CDR3 in DNA: TGTGCCAGCAGTTACTCGTGGCCAGGGATGCACAATGAGCAGTTCTTC.

This clone was picked up one time. The V call is TRBV30, the J call TRBJ2-5; 10 nucleotides line up with TRBD2. Germline-derived CDR1 and CDR2 are GTSNPN and SVGIG (reference sequence). This CDR3 is 17 amino acids long. The V gene end was trimmed by 4 bases and the J gene end by 1 base; junction bases not matched to a gene: 12. CDR3 loop: CAWKVVLAGVPQETQYF. CDR3 in DNA: TGTGCCTGGAAAGTGGTCCTAGCGGGAGTACCCCAAGAGACCCAGTACTTC.

The chain links TRBV19 to TRBJ2-5; 7 positions agree with TRBD1. The CDR3 totals 14 residues. V lost 5 bases and J lost 3; bases outside the gene matches: 6. Germline V gene data show CDR1 as LNHDA and CDR2 as SQIVND (reference sequence). The CDR3 region is CASSVNRGKETQYF. The CDR3 DNA sequence: TGTGCCAGTAGTGTCAACAGGGGTAAAGAGACCCAGTACTTC.

The chain uses TRBV19 and TRBJ2-4; weak D call: TRBD1 (6 bases). CDR1 and CDR2 (germline): LNHDA, SQIVND (reference sequence). V shed 9 bases and J shed 0 bases, with 18 bases lying between them. This CDR3 spans 16 amino acids. The CDR3 sequence: CASKTSGVLAKNIQYF. The DNA of the CDR3 is TGTGCCAGCAAAACTTCAGGGGTGTTAGCCAAAAACATTCAGTACTTC.

The chain combines TRBV7-7 with TRBJ2-3; D unresolved. The CDR3 is made up of 13 amino acids. Germline V gene lookup returns CDR1 SSHAT and CDR2 FNYEAQ (reference sequence). The CDR3 loop is CASFALRADTQYF. The CDR3 nucleotides are TGTGCTAGCTTCGCCCTTCGGGCAGATACGCAGTATTTT.

The gene calls are TRBV7-8 and TRBJ1-1; 7 nucleotides agree with TRBD1. V dropped 3 bases and J dropped 5; count of bases not matched to a gene: 12. The CDR3 consists of 16 residues. Germline V CDR1 and CDR2: SGHVS, FQNEAQ. In nucleotides, the CDR3 is TGTGCCAGCAGCTTGGCAACAGGGGTAGGAAGTACTGAAGCTTTCTTT. It translates to CASSLATGVGSTEAFF.

The chain employs TRBV5-1 and TRBJ2-7; TRBD1 is a possible D gene (6 bases). The CDR3 is 12 residues long. CDR1 SGHRS and CDR2 YFSETQ come from the germline V gene. V lost 4 bases to trimming and J lost 4 bases, with 9 bases between them. As DNA, the CDR3 is TGCGCCAGCAGCCGGGACATATACGAGCAGTACTTC. It translates to CASSRDIYEQYF.

J is TRBJ1-2 and V is TRBV6-1; D possibly corresponds to TRBD1 (6 bases). There are 15 residues in the CDR3. Germline V gives CDR1 MNHNS, CDR2 SASEGT. The V end lost 1 base, the J end lost 4 bases, and 13 bases lay between the germline ends. Here the CDR3 reads CASSEGRGLSYGYTF. For the CDR3, the DNA is TGTGCCAGCAGTGAAGGCAGGGGTCTCTCCTATGGCTACACCTTC.

This chain connects TRBV7-9 to TRBJ1-2; D might be TRBD1 (5 bases). The CDR3 is 16 residues long. CDR1 is SEHNR and CDR2 is FQNEAQ in the germline V gene (reference sequence). V lost 7 bases and J 3 bases, leaving 21 bases between the germline ends. This CDR3 is CASIRDPGRNYYGYTF. The CDR3 nucleotides read TGTGCCAGCATTCGGGACCCCGGGAGGAATTACTATGGCTACACCTTC.

The genes are TRBV7-9 and TRBJ2-3; 7 bases align to TRBD1. The germline V gene has CDR1 SEHNR and CDR2 FQNEAQ (reference sequence). This CDR3 region has 15 residues. V lost 5 bases and J lost 2; bases outside the gene matches: 7. CDR3 DNA: TGTGCCAGCAGCAAAGGTACAGGGGACACAGATACGCAGTATTTT. Translated: CASSKGTGDTDTQYF. The variable domain in full, completed from reference TRBV7-9 and TRBJ2-3, reads DTGVSQNPRHKITKRGQNVTFRCDPISEHNRLYWYRQTLGQGPEFLTYFQNEAQLEKSRLLSDRFSAERPKGSFSTLEIQRTEQGDSAMYLCASSKGTGDTDTQYFGPGTRLTVL.

This chain joins TRBV2 and TRBJ1-4; the match to TRBD1 covers 8 bases. The CDR3 has 13 residues. Germline loops: CDR1 SNHLY, CDR2 FYNNEI. The V gene end was trimmed by 10 bases and the J gene end by 5 bases; junction bases not matched to a gene: 6. The CDR3 sequence is CATCRGQNEKLFF. The CDR3 DNA reads TGTGCCACTTGCAGGGGGCAAAATGAAAAACTGTTTTTT.

The rearrangement uses TRBV4-1 and TRBJ1-1; D might be TRBD1 (6 bases). The CDR3 covers 16 residues. Trimming left V 3 bases short and J 8 bases short, with 22 bases between. Germline CDR1 MGHRA, CDR2 YSYEKL. The CDR3 spells CASSQFYRDTSPEAFF. The CDR3, as DNA: TGCGCCAGCAGCCAGTTTTACCGGGACACCTCACCCGAAGCTTTCTTT.

V and J are TRBV2 and TRBJ1-6; D possibly corresponds to TRBD1 (6 bases). With 2 bases removed from V and 8 bases from J, the gap between germline ends came to 7 bases. Germline V lookup: CDR1 SNHLY, CDR2 FYNNEI. The CDR3 is 13 amino acids. The chain's CDR3 is CASSETGHSPLHF. The CDR3 DNA is TGTGCCAGCAGTGAAACAGGGCATTCACCCCTCCACTTT.

This clone has just a few counts. This chain joins TRBV6-5 and TRBJ2-7; maybe TRBD2 (6 bases). V lost 0 bases and J 7 bases, leaving 13 bases between the germline ends. The germline CDR1 and CDR2 sequences are MNHEY and SVGAGI. The CDR3 contains 14 residues. This CDR3 reads CASSYSSDRGEQYF. The CDR3 nucleotides are TGTGCCAGCAGTTACTCGTCTGACCGGGGGGAGCAGTACTTC.